These 23 T cell receptor beta chains share one sample of origin, sequenced in a study of Ad26.COV2.S vaccination and SARS-CoV-2 variants. Some clones are missing from TCRdb's copy, which holds only in-frame ones; the method was immunoSEQ multiplex PCR. The data hold around 320,000 clones, with around 84% observed a single time. The treatment is: around 19 received Ad26.COV2.S at low or high dose, single or two shots; five or six received placebo; per-sample allocation not given. After the first vaccine or placebo injection, samples were drawn on day 63. The starting material was peripheral blood, obtained in a trial of Ad26.COV2.S vaccine versus placebo. The receptor set was obtained from a person aged 18-65 years who received the Ad26.COV2.S COVID-19 vaccine or a placebo.

The genes are TRBV4-3 and TRBJ2-7, with D perhaps matching TRBD2 (5 bases). The CDR3 loop spans 17 amino acids. CDR1 LGHNA and CDR2 YSLEER come from the germline V gene. Trimming left V 2 bases short and J 0 bases short, with 17 bases between. In nucleotides, the CDR3 is TGCGCCAGCAGCCAATATGGGGAGACTCTCAACTCCTACGAGCAGTACTTC. Translating it yields CASSQYGETLNSYEQYF.

The rearrangement uses TRBV6-6 and TRBJ2-7; D is ambiguous. This CDR3 is 13 amino acids long. Trimming took off 0 bases at V and 3 bases at J, with 6 bases between the two ends. Germline CDR1 MNHNY, CDR2 SVGAGI (reference sequence). The CDR3 coding sequence is TGTGCCAGCAGTTACTCAAACCGCTACGAGCAGTACTTC. Amino acid sequence: CASSYSNRYEQYF.

The J gene is TRBJ1-5, the V gene TRBV2; 10 nucleotides agree with TRBD1. The germline V gene encodes CDR1 SNHLY and CDR2 FYNNEI. Trimming took 7 bases from V and 7 from J; bases not matched to a gene: 4. CDR3 size: 13 residues. The CDR3 spells CASMGQGKQPQHF. The CDR3 nucleotides read TGTGCCAGCATGGGACAGGGGAAACAGCCCCAGCATTTT.

This clone was seen ten or more times. The V gene is TRBV7-8, the J gene TRBJ1-1, with a weak D call TRBD1 (5 bases). CDR3 length: 16 amino acids. Trimming shortened V by 0 bases and J by 4 bases, and 15 bases separated the two germline ends. The germline V gene has CDR1 SGHVS and CDR2 FQNEAQ. The CDR3 loop is CASSLAIRPGRTEAFF. DNA for the CDR3: TGTGCCAGCAGCTTAGCGATACGTCCAGGGCGCACTGAAGCTTTCTTT.

The chain uses TRBV20-1 and TRBJ2-7; tentatively, D is TRBD1 or TRBD2 (5 bases each). This CDR3 spans 11 amino acids. V shed 6 bases and J shed 6 bases, with 12 bases lying between them. CDR1 is DFQATT and CDR2 is SNEGSKA in the germline V gene (reference sequence). CDR3 bases: TGCAGTGCCAGTGGGGCGGGCGAGCAGTACTTC. Its protein product is CSASGAGEQYF.

V is TRBV24-1 and J is TRBJ2-1, with 8 bases lining up with TRBD1. The CDR3 covers 14 residues. The V gene end was trimmed by 7 bases and the J gene end by 5 bases; junction bases not matched to a gene: 6. Looked up from germline, CDR1 is KGHDR and CDR2 is SFDVKD. The DNA for the CDR3 is TGTGCCACCAGGGCGACAGGGGAGGACAATGAGCAGTTCTTC. Translated: CATRATGEDNEQFF.

The chain has TRBV11-2 and TRBJ2-2, with unresolved D. This CDR3 is 14 amino acids long. V was shortened by 1 base and J by 3 bases, with 6 bases between the two germline ends. Germline V CDR1 and CDR2: SGHAT, FQNNGV. The CDR3 DNA follows: TGTGCCAGCAGCTTAGTTAAATACACCGGGGAGCTGTTTTTT. As protein: CASSLVKYTGELFF.

This clone was detected once. CDR3 in amino acids: CASSYGTPARYGYTF. The CDR3 region has the DNA TGTGCCAGCAGTTATGGGACCCCTGCTAGATATGGCTACACCTTC. This chain connects TRBV6-2 or TRBV6-3 to TRBJ1-2; D is perhaps TRBD1 (5 bases). Germline V CDR1 and CDR2: MNHEY, SVGEGT. This CDR3 has 15 residues. Trimming removed 3 bases at V and 5 bases at J, with 16 bases between.

J is TRBJ1-1 and V is TRBV7-8, with D possibly being TRBD1 (6 bases). From germline, CDR1 is SGHVS and CDR2 FQNEAQ. The germline V and J ends were trimmed by 3 bases and 1 base, with 9 bases remaining between them. The CDR3 consists of 14 residues. CDR3 region: CASSFSRGNTEAFF. The CDR3 nucleotides are TGTGCCAGCAGCTTTAGCAGGGGGAACACTGAAGCTTTCTTT.

V and J are TRBV11-2 and TRBJ2-7; D unresolved. Germline CDR1 and CDR2: SGHAT and FQNNGV. The CDR3 has 12 residues. V lost 5 bases to trimming and J lost 6 bases, with 11 bases between them. Here the CDR3 reads CASSPTVGEQYF. The DNA for the CDR3 is TGTGCCAGCAGCCCCACTGTAGGCGAGCAGTACTTC.

The rearrangement uses TRBV19 and TRBJ1-5; D is uncertain. Trimming left V 3 bases short and J 6 bases short, with 9 bases between. Looked up from germline, CDR1 is LNHDA and CDR2 is SQIVND (reference sequence). The CDR3 has 13 amino acids. In DNA, the CDR3 is TGTGCCAGTAGTATGGGAAATCTTCAGCCCCAGCATTTT. This gives the protein CASSMGNLQPQHF.

This chain links TRBV4-1 with TRBJ1-3, with D maybe TRBD1 (5 bases). Trimming shortened V by 2 bases and J by 5 bases, and 10 bases separated the two germline ends. The CDR3 runs 14 residues. Germline assignment: CDR1 MGHRA and CDR2 YSYEKL. The CDR3 sequence: CASSQLYRRNTIYF. CDR3 coding DNA: TGCGCCAGCAGCCAACTCTACAGGCGAAACACCATATATTTT.

This chain joins TRBV7-2 and TRBJ1-1, with D possibly matching TRBD1 (6 bases). The V and J ends lost 2 bases and 5 bases respectively, with 15 bases between them. From germline, CDR1 is SGHTA and CDR2 FQGNSA. The CDR3 is 15 residues long. CDR3 sequence reads: CASSLWGGAGTEAFF. In DNA, the CDR3 is TGTGCCAGCAGCTTATGGGGGGGCGCAGGGACTGAAGCTTTCTTT.

This clone was observed a handful of times. CDR3 sequence reads: CASSFGDRDIYEQYF. In DNA form, the CDR3 reads TGCGCCAGCAGCTTTGGGGACCGGGACATCTACGAGCAGTACTTC. J is TRBJ2-7 and V is TRBV5-1, with a tentative D call TRBD1 (6 bases). The CDR3 is 15 amino acids. V dropped 2 bases and J dropped 3 bases, with 15 bases sitting between them. Germline assignment: CDR1 SGHRS and CDR2 YFSETQ. The full variable domain, in which reference TRBV5-1 and TRBJ2-7 provide the parts outside the CDR3, is KAGVTQTPRYLIKTRGQQVTLSCSPISGHRSVSWYQQTPGQGLQFLFEYFSETQRNKGNFPGRFSGRQFSNSRSEMNVSTLELGDSALYLCASSFGDRDIYEQYFGPGTRLTVT.

A remark on this clone: Other DNA sequences in the sample encode the same CDR3. The gene calls are TRBV3-1 (or the pseudogene TRBV3-2) and TRBJ2-5; 7 positions match TRBD2. The germline V gene has CDR1 LGHDT and CDR2 YNNKEL (reference sequence). V was pared by 6 bases and J by 5 bases, with 3 bases of the junction left unmatched. This CDR3 is 12 amino acids long. The CDR3 here is CASSPGGETQYF. CDR3 coding DNA: TGTGCCAGCAGTCCCGGGGGGGAGACCCAGTACTTC.

This sequence joins TRBV5-4 and TRBJ2-5; possibly TRBD2 for D (7 bases). Germline V gene data show CDR1 as SGHNT and CDR2 as YYREEE (reference sequence). V was shortened by 4 bases and J by 1 base, with 17 bases between the two germline ends. The CDR3 sequence is 16 residues long. This CDR3 is CASSPGRGGIQETQYF. CDR3 sequence (DNA): TGTGCCAGCAGCCCTGGGAGGGGGGGGATCCAAGAGACCCAGTACTTC.

The V gene is TRBV5-6, the J gene TRBJ1-2, with D possibly matching TRBD1 (5 bases). The germline V gene has CDR1 SGHDT and CDR2 YYEEEE. Trimming removed 0 bases at V and 4 bases at J, with 10 bases between. The CDR3 runs 14 residues. CDR3 sequence reads: CASSLGQGGYGYTF. The CDR3 DNA is TGTGCCAGCAGCTTGGGTCAGGGAGGCTATGGCTACACCTTC.

The CDR3 loop is CASSPGAGSSNYGYTF. Here the CDR3 DNA reads TGTGCCAGCAGCCCCGGGGCAGGATCGAGTAACTATGGCTACACCTTC. The J gene is TRBJ1-2, the V gene TRBV7-2; possibly TRBD1 for D (5 bases). Germline lookup yields CDR1 SGHTA and CDR2 FQGNSA. V was pared by 5 bases and J by 1 base, with 17 bases between. The CDR3 covers 16 residues.

The rearrangement joins TRBV5-4 to TRBJ2-5; tentatively, D is TRBD2 (6 bases). Per the germline V gene, CDR1 is SGHNT and CDR2 is YYREEE (reference sequence). The CDR3 length is 14 residues. V lost 7 bases, J lost 5 bases, and 18 bases lay in between. DNA for the CDR3: TGTGCCAGCTCCTTAGCGGACTCGGCGGAGACCCAGTACTTC. Amino acids: CASSLADSAETQYF.

The chain carries TRBV5-4 and TRBJ2-6, with D hard to call. V was trimmed by 4 bases and J by 0 bases, leaving 8 bases between them. Germline V gives CDR1 SGHNT, CDR2 YYREEE (reference sequence). There are 15 residues in the CDR3. The CDR3 loop reads CASSPTVSGANVLTF. Written as DNA, the CDR3 is TGTGCCAGCAGCCCTACAGTCTCTGGGGCCAACGTCCTGACTTTC.

The gene calls are TRBV7-2 and TRBJ2-2; 7 positions match TRBD1. V shed 1 base and J 4 bases; nucleotides not matched to a gene: 6. Germline V gene sequence: CDR1 SGHTA, CDR2 FQGNSA. The CDR3 is made up of 16 amino acids. CDR3: CASSLEGATLTGELFF. The CDR3 DNA reads as TGTGCCAGCAGCTTAGAGGGGGCAACCCTCACCGGGGAGCTGTTTTTT. The full variable domain, completed using reference TRBV7-2 and TRBJ2-2, is GAGVSQSPSNKVTEKGKDVELRCDPISGHTALYWYRQSLGQGLEFLIYFQGNSAPDKSGLPSDRFSAERTGGSVSTLTIQRTQQEDSAVYLCASSLEGATLTGELFFGEGSRLTVL.

A word on this clone: One junction end does not reproduce the germline sequence, and a read error may be involved. The rearrangement joins TRBV30 to TRBJ2-7; D is perhaps TRBD2 (6 bases). There are 13 residues in the CDR3. Germline V CDR1 and CDR2: GTSNPN, SVGIG (reference sequence). This CDR3 reads CAWSIPGGSVLVF. The CDR3, as DNA: TGTGCCTGGAGTATACCCGGAGGGTCTGTTCTGGTCTTC.

The genes are TRBV5-4 and TRBJ2-2; the D is unclear. Germline V gives CDR1 SGHNT, CDR2 YYREEE (reference sequence). Between the trimmed V and J ends, which lost 0 bases and 3 bases, there was a span of 9 bases. CDR3 size: 15 residues. The CDR3 bases are TGTGCCAGCAGCTTGGCCTCGGCGGACACCGGGGAGCTGTTTTTT. Translation gives CASSLASADTGELFF. The full variable domain, in which reference TRBV5-4 and TRBJ2-2 provide the parts outside the CDR3, is ETGVTQSPTHLIKTRGQQVTLRCSSQSGHNTVSWYQQALGQGPQFIFQYYREEENGRGNFPPRFSGLQFPNYSSELNVNALELDDSALYLCASSLASADTGELFFGEGSRLTVL.